The 8 T cell receptor beta chains below were found in one sample sequenced in a study of blood T cell repertoires in COVID-19. TCRdb's copy holds only in-frame clones and misses some; the assay was immunoSEQ multiplex PCR. The table records about 160,000 clones, more than 75% of them present only once. The sample consisted of peripheral blood. Receptors were obtained from a man between 18 and 35 years old with acute or convalescent COVID-19.

The chain carries TRBV6-5 and TRBJ1-4; 8 bases agree with TRBD1. Looked up from germline, CDR1 is MNHEY and CDR2 is SVGAGI. The CDR3 has 14 amino acids. V lost 5 bases to trimming and J lost 7 bases; unmatched junction nucleotides: 6. The CDR3 DNA follows: TGTGCCAGCAGTCCCAGGGGGCGCGGTGAAAAACTGTTTTTT. As protein: CASSPRGRGEKLFF.

In this sample, this clone turned up once. V usage is TRBV14 and J usage is TRBJ2-3; 11 bases fit TRBD2. The CDR3 contains 16 residues. J was trimmed by 3 bases and V by 2 bases; bases with no gene match: 4. CDR1 SGHDN and CDR2 FVKESK come from the germline V gene. The CDR3: CASSQIAGGPTDTQYF. The CDR3 region has the DNA TGTGCCAGCAGCCAAATAGCGGGGGGGCCGACAGATACGCAGTATTTT.

The rearrangement joins TRBV3-1 (or the pseudogene TRBV3-2) to TRBJ1-3, with 8 bases lining up with TRBD1. Germline trimming cut 4 bases from V and 0 bases from J; bases unmatched to any gene: 5. CDR3 length: 16 amino acids. Germline V gene data show CDR1 as LGHDT and CDR2 as YNNKEL (reference sequence). The CDR3 DNA follows: TGTGCCAGCAGCCCATGGACAGGGCCCTCTGGAAACACCATATATTTT. This translates into CASSPWTGPSGNTIYF.

The V gene is TRBV5-1, the J gene TRBJ2-7; 8 positions match TRBD1. The CDR3 extends over 14 amino acids. J lost 3 bases, V lost 4 bases, and 6 bases had no gene match. Germline lookup yields CDR1 SGHRS and CDR2 YFSETQ. CDR3 sequence (DNA): TGCGCCAGCAGCCCACGGACAGGGTTCTACGAGCAGTACTTC. Protein sequence: CASSPRTGFYEQYF. The whole variable domain, filled in from reference TRBV5-1 and TRBJ2-7, reads KAGVTQTPRYLIKTRGQQVTLSCSPISGHRSVSWYQQTPGQGLQFLFEYFSETQRNKGNFPGRFSGRQFSNSRSEMNVSTLELGDSALYLCASSPRTGFYEQYFGPGTRLTVT.

The rearrangement links TRBV9 to TRBJ1-2; TRBD1 might be the D (5 bases). The CDR3 runs to 15 residues. Deletions cut 5 bases from V and 2 bases from J, with 16 bases between. From germline, CDR1 is SGDLS and CDR2 YYNGEE. The CDR3 loop reads CASRAQGAPNYGYTF. CDR3 DNA: TGTGCCAGCAGAGCTCAGGGCGCCCCCAACTATGGCTACACCTTC.

Here the CDR3 reads CASSLSIMGQGAGDTQYF. The CDR3 region has the DNA TGTGCCAGCAGTTTATCGATAATGGGACAGGGGGCCGGAGATACGCAGTATTTT. The chain is built from TRBV27 and TRBJ2-3; 12 positions match TRBD1. The germline CDR1 and CDR2 sequences are MNHEY and SMNVEV (reference sequence). Trimming at V came to 0 bases and at J to 5 bases, leaving 9 bases not matched to a gene. The CDR3 is 18 amino acids.

The gene calls are TRBV5-1 and TRBJ2-3; TRBD2 matches at 12 bases. Per germline, CDR1 SGHRS and CDR2 YFSETQ. V shed 4 bases and J 6 bases; nucleotides not matched to a gene: 6. This CDR3 is built from 15 residues. The CDR3 DNA sequence: TGCGCCAGCAGCCCACTAGCGGGAGGAGTTGATACGCAGTATTTT. Translation gives CASSPLAGGVDTQYF.

The chain employs TRBV4-1 and TRBJ2-1; no clear D gene. The CDR3 totals 14 residues. The germline V and J ends were trimmed by 3 bases and 4 bases, with 10 bases remaining between them. Germline V CDR1 and CDR2: MGHRA, YSYEKL. This CDR3 reads CASSQGRSYNEQFF. The CDR3 nucleotides read TGCGCCAGCAGCCAGGGCCGGTCATACAATGAGCAGTTCTTC.